This passage covers 13 T cell receptor beta chains from one sample sequenced in a study of blood T cell repertoires in COVID-19. Here immunoSEQ multiplex PCR was the method, and the copy in TCRdb shows in-frame clones only, minus some. The repertoire holds 100,000 or so clones, with approximately 91% as singletons. Material for sequencing was peripheral blood. The receptors here all came from a man in his fifties or sixties with acute or convalescent COVID-19.

The chain recombines TRBV5-4 with TRBJ1-2; the match to TRBD1 covers 8 bases. The CDR3 sequence is 14 residues long. Losses at the gene ends were 5 bases for V and 6 bases for J; bases not matched to a gene: 9. In germline, CDR1 is SGHNT, CDR2 YYREEE (reference sequence). The CDR3: CASSRATGEHGYTF. CDR3 bases: TGTGCCAGCAGTCGCGCGACAGGGGAGCATGGCTACACCTTC.

V usage is TRBV7-9 and J usage is TRBJ1-5; the D is unclear. Trimming took 1 base from V and 6 from J, leaving 13 bases between them. Looked up from germline, CDR1 is SEHNR and CDR2 is FQNEAQ (reference sequence). CDR3 length equals 15 residues. The chain's CDR3 is CASSLVVGETQPQHF. The CDR3 DNA reads as TGTGCCAGCAGCTTAGTCGTCGGGGAAACTCAGCCCCAGCATTTT.

This chain links TRBV4-3 with TRBJ2-1; 12 nucleotides match TRBD2. This CDR3 contains 16 residues. Germline values: CDR1 LGHNA, CDR2 YSLEER. V lost 0 bases, J lost 4 bases, and 1 base stayed unmatched. CDR3 amino acids: CASSQDGTSGYNEQFF. The CDR3 DNA sequence: TGCGCCAGCAGCCAAGATGGGACTAGCGGGTACAATGAGCAGTTCTTC.

The chain joins TRBV7-9 to TRBJ2-5; tentative D call: TRBD2 (7 bases). The CDR3 spans 13 residues. V shed 7 bases and J shed 3 bases, with 12 bases lying between them. Germline V gene sequence: CDR1 SEHNR, CDR2 FQNEAQ (reference sequence). CDR3 in amino acids: CASTLGGEETQYF. CDR3 coding DNA: TGTGCCAGCACCCTAGGGGGGGAAGAGACCCAGTACTTC.

This clone was observed a few times. The V gene is TRBV7-2, the J gene TRBJ1-2; the D is unclear. CDR1 is SGHTA and CDR2 is FQGNSA in the germline V gene. The germline V and J ends were trimmed by 0 bases and 8 bases, with 10 bases remaining between them. The CDR3 covers 13 residues. CDR3 DNA sequence: TGTGCCAGCAGCTTAGCGCGGCTCTACGGCTACACCTTC. It is translated as CASSLARLYGYTF.

This chain connects TRBV19 to TRBJ1-5; D might be TRBD1 (6 bases). V was clipped by 5 bases and J by 7 bases, with 24 bases between them. Germline CDR1 LNHDA, CDR2 SQIVND (reference sequence). There are 17 residues in the CDR3. Here the CDR3 reads CASSSSFPGGLEQPQHF. In DNA, the CDR3 is TGTGCCAGTAGTTCCTCCTTCCCGGGGGGGCTGGAGCAGCCCCAGCATTTT.

This chain joins TRBV27 and TRBJ2-2; D call uncertain. CDR1 is MNHEY and CDR2 is SMNVEV in the germline V gene (reference sequence). Trimming cost V 0 bases and J 1 base, with 6 bases left between them. The CDR3 consists of 15 residues. CDR3 DNA: TGTGCCAGCAGTTTATCGAAACTGAACACCGGGGAGCTGTTTTTT. Translation: CASSLSKLNTGELFF.

V is TRBV7-2 and J is TRBJ1-1; the match to TRBD1 covers 9 bases. Germline CDR1 is SGHTA and CDR2 is FQGNSA. CDR3 size: 15 residues. Trimming removed 3 bases from V and 5 bases from J; junction bases left unmatched: 7. CDR3 region: CASSLTGGQKTEAFF. The DNA of the CDR3 is TGTGCCAGCAGCTTGACAGGGGGGCAGAAAACTGAAGCTTTCTTT.

The chain links TRBV27 to TRBJ2-7; 7 positions match TRBD1. The CDR3 is made up of 14 amino acids. CDR1 and CDR2 from the germline V gene are MNHEY and SMNVEV (reference sequence). Losses at the gene ends were 2 bases for V and 2 bases for J; bases not matched to a gene: 3. The CDR3 DNA reads TGTGCCAGCAGTTTAATGGGACAGACCTACGAGCAGTACTTC. Translated: CASSLMGQTYEQYF.

This rearrangement joins TRBV27 to TRBJ2-7; tentative D call: TRBD1 (5 bases). V lost 5 bases, J lost 0 bases, and 14 bases lay in between. The CDR3 runs 15 residues. Germline V lookup: CDR1 MNHEY, CDR2 SMNVEV (reference sequence). The CDR3 spells CASSKNRKSSYEQYF. CDR3 DNA sequence: TGTGCCAGCAGTAAAAACAGGAAGAGCTCCTACGAGCAGTACTTC.

The J gene is TRBJ2-7, the V gene TRBV5-4; no clear D gene. V lost 0 bases to trimming and J lost 0 bases, with 4 bases between them. This CDR3 has 13 residues. CDR1 and CDR2 from the germline V gene are SGHNT and YYREEE (reference sequence). The CDR3 spells CASSLGSSYEQYF. CDR3 coding DNA: TGTGCCAGCAGCTTGGGGAGCTCCTACGAGCAGTACTTC.

The gene calls are TRBV6-6 and TRBJ1-2; 11 bases align to TRBD1. V shed 7 bases, J shed 12 bases, and the junction held 13 bases outside the gene matches. The CDR3 spans 14 residues. In germline, CDR1 is MNHNY, CDR2 SVGAGI (reference sequence). The CDR3 region is CASMGNRDRGLHTF. In DNA, the CDR3 is TGTGCCAGCATGGGAAACCGGGACAGGGGGTTACACACCTTC.

The J gene is TRBJ2-5, the V gene TRBV7-9; 11 bases are shared with TRBD1. J lost 3 bases, V lost 4 bases, and 4 bases had no gene match. This CDR3 comprises 15 residues. Germline-derived CDR1 and CDR2 are SEHNR and FQNEAQ (reference sequence). The CDR3 coding sequence is TGTGCCAGCAGCTCTTCGGGACAGGGGGAAGAGACCCAGTACTTC. Its protein is CASSSSGQGEETQYF.